A single sample is the source of the 15 T cell receptor beta chains below, sequenced in a study of T-cell memory formation after mild COVID-19. TCRdb processed the 5' RACE reads anew with MiXCR; each CDR3 protein has one entry. The repertoire has approximately 34,000 distinct CDR3 sequences, around 8% of them found once; the top ten carry under 30%. Sequenced material: PBMCs or a T cell subset sorted from them (not recorded which). All receptors derive from a man aged 18 to 35 who had mild COVID-19 (a few samples of this study predate the infection). Cell type and time point are not known.

This clonotype has at least ten counts. The chain carries TRBV6-2 or TRBV6-3 and TRBJ2-7, with 9 bases fitting TRBD2. V trimming: 4 bases; J trimming: 6 bases; junction bases outside the gene matches: 7. The CDR3 runs to 14 residues. Germline lookup yields CDR1 MNHEY and CDR2 SVGEGT. This CDR3 is CASSFLLAGSEQYV. CDR3 bases: TGTGCCAGCAGTTTCCTACTAGCGGGCTCCGAGCAGTACGTC.

This clonotype was counted ten times or more. CDR3 amino acids: CASTWDKTNYGYTF. CDR3 nucleotide sequence: TGTGCCAGTACCTGGGACAAGACTAACTATGGCTACACCTTC. This sequence joins TRBV19 and TRBJ1-2, with D perhaps TRBD1 (6 bases). The V gene's germline CDR1 is LNHDA and CDR2 SQIVND (reference sequence). The CDR3 is 14 residues long. Trimming cost V 7 bases and J 0 bases, with 12 bases left between them.

CDR3 residues: CASSYVGGEQYF. CDR3 DNA: TGTGCCAGCAGTTACGTTGGAGGCGAGCAGTACTTC. The chain combines TRBV6-6 with TRBJ2-7; D is possibly TRBD2 (5 bases). The germline V gene encodes CDR1 MNHNY and CDR2 SVGAGI (reference sequence). V shed 2 bases and J shed 6 bases, with 8 bases lying between them. The CDR3 has 12 residues.

This clonotype was picked up many times. The chain combines TRBV5-1 with TRBJ2-2; the D is unclear. Germline V lookup: CDR1 SGHRS, CDR2 YFSETQ. The length of the CDR3 is 16 residues. The ends were cut back, 2 bases at V and 7 bases at J, with 18 bases in the middle. CDR3 in DNA: TGCGCCAGCAGCTTTAAACGCCTTGGCAGTAGCGGGGAGCTGTTTTTT. Protein: CASSFKRLGSSGELFF. Full variable domain (rest looked up from reference TRBV5-1 and TRBJ2-2): KAGVTQTPRYLIKTRGQQVTLSCSPISGHRSVSWYQQTPGQGLQFLFEYFSETQRNKGNFPGRFSGRQFSNSRSEMNVSTLELGDSALYLCASSFKRLGSSGELFFGEGSRLTVL.

This clonotype has at least ten counts. This chain uses TRBV6-6 with TRBJ2-7, with 9 bases that match TRBD2. The J segment lost 7 bases and the V segment lost 3 bases, leaving 7 bases of the junction unmatched. The CDR3 extends over 14 amino acids. Germline V gene lookup returns CDR1 MNHNY and CDR2 SVGAGI (reference sequence). In DNA, the CDR3 is TGTGCCAGCAGTTATGGTAGCGGGGGTGGGGAGCAGTACTTC. It specifies CASSYGSGGGEQYF.

Remarks on this clonotype: One end of the junction does not line up with germline, which may come from a read error. This rearrangement joins TRBV12-3 or TRBV12-4 to TRBJ1-2; 8 nucleotides align to TRBD1. The CDR3 extends over 13 amino acids. This CDR3 reads CASSFNRGEGGSF. The DNA of the CDR3 is TGTGCCAGCAGTTTCAACAGGGGGGAAGGGGGGTCCTTC.

This clonotype occurred many times. The J gene is TRBJ1-2, the V gene TRBV5-4; D is unresolved. V lost 4 bases, J lost 8 bases, and 15 bases lay in between. Per germline, CDR1 SGHNT and CDR2 YYREEE (reference sequence). The CDR3 spans 13 residues. The chain's CDR3 is CASSGLVAEGYTF. The CDR3 DNA reads as TGTGCCAGCAGCGGTCTCGTTGCGGAGGGCTACACCTTC.

This clonotype was observed many times. The chain couples TRBV4-1 to TRBJ1-1; no definite D call. The CDR3 consists of 13 residues. V gave up 4 bases and J gave up 4 bases, with 10 bases separating them. From germline, CDR1 is MGHRA and CDR2 YSYEKL. The CDR3 sequence: CASSPREVTEAFF. For the CDR3, the DNA is TGCGCCAGCAGCCCCCGGGAGGTCACTGAAGCTTTCTTT.

This clonotype was counted ten times or more. The chain recombines TRBV6-1 with TRBJ1-3; the D is unclear. The V and J ends lost 10 bases and 9 bases respectively, with 16 bases between them. The CDR3 has 12 amino acids. Germline CDR1 and CDR2: MNHNS and SASEGT. The chain's CDR3 is CATPSAVGTIYF. CDR3 in DNA: TGTGCCACCCCTTCCGCAGTTGGCACCATATATTTT.

Ten or more counts support this clonotype. The chain joins TRBV7-2 to TRBJ2-3; D is unclear. Between the trimmed V and J ends, which lost 2 bases and 4 bases, there was a span of 7 bases. This CDR3 contains 13 residues. Per the germline V gene, CDR1 is SGHTA and CDR2 is FQGNSA. For the CDR3, the DNA is TGTGCCAGCAGCTTACCGACTCCAGATACGCAGTATTTT. This sequence encodes CASSLPTPDTQYF.

There are many counts of this clonotype. The chain is built from TRBV5-1 and TRBJ2-2; the D is unclear. The CDR3 extends over 16 amino acids. V was pared by 5 bases and J by 2 bases, with 16 bases between. Germline V gene data show CDR1 as SGHRS and CDR2 as YFSETQ. In DNA form, the CDR3 reads TGCGCCAGCAGTTGGGCTGGAGTCGTTAACACCGGGGAGCTGTTTTTT. Translated: CASSWAGVVNTGELFF.

This clonotype was counted a few times. V and J are TRBV11-1 and TRBJ1-6, with D unclear. CDR1 SGHAT and CDR2 FQDESV come from the germline V gene (reference sequence). This CDR3 contains 13 residues. V lost 5 bases and J 8 bases, leaving 10 bases between the germline ends. CDR3 in amino acids: CASSNRIDSPLHF. In DNA form, the CDR3 reads TGTGCCAGCAGCAACCGTATTGATTCACCCCTCCACTTT.

This clonotype was seen at least ten times. The chain joins TRBV6-5 to TRBJ1-2, with TRBD1 as a possible D gene (5 bases). V was cut by 0 bases and J by 7 bases, with 9 bases left in between. In germline, CDR1 is MNHEY, CDR2 SVGAGI. The CDR3 is made up of 13 amino acids. The CDR3 protein is CASSYSGTRGYTF. The CDR3 DNA reads TGTGCCAGCAGTTACTCAGGGACGCGTGGCTACACCTTC.

This clonotype was found many times. This sequence joins TRBV5-1 and TRBJ1-1; D not certain. Germline CDR1 reads SGHRS; CDR2 reads YFSETQ. The V and J ends lost 3 bases and 0 bases respectively, with 15 bases between them. The CDR3 is made up of 16 amino acids. The CDR3 sequence is CASSSTSVTMNTEAFF. The CDR3 nucleotides read TGCGCCAGCAGCTCCACGTCGGTAACCATGAACACTGAAGCTTTCTTT.

This clonotype has at least ten counts. This chain links TRBV7-2 with TRBJ1-2; D unresolved. CDR3 size: 15 residues. The V and J ends lost 1 base and 1 base respectively, with 10 bases between them. Germline assignment: CDR1 SGHTA and CDR2 FQGNSA. The CDR3 sequence: CASSLGAPFNYGYTF. As DNA, the CDR3 is TGTGCCAGCAGCTTAGGTGCCCCATTTAACTATGGCTACACCTTC.